This T cell receptor beta chain was recorded in a study of T cells in Graves' hyperthyroidism and ophthalmopathy. Study in general: Before any treatment, at initial diagnosis, peripheral blood was collected.

RNA transcripts provided the source from which TCR beta CDR3 regions were amplified. First-round RT-PCR targeting the TCR CDR3 was performed with the HTBI primer set. One entry per CDR3 protein results from TCRdb running MiXCR on the multiplex PCR reads. The sample comprises about 760,000 distinct CDR3 sequences, roughly a third of which are singletons, and more than 25% rests with the top ten. Patients were aged 18 to 65, had disease duration under 2 months, and had newly diagnosed hyperthyroidism. PBMCs were derived from more than 8 ml fresh peripheral blood. The sequencing input was blood. The sequence came from a woman aged 40 to 50 with Graves' hyperthyroidism.

The CDR3 spells CASSQLAGGYGYTF. CDR3 DNA: TGTGCCAGCAGCCAATTGGCAGGGGGATATGGCTACACCTTC. The gene calls are TRBV3-1 and TRBJ1-2, with 7 bases lining up with TRBD1. This CDR3 is built from 14 residues. V was pared by 2 bases and J by 5 bases, with 5 bases of the junction left unmatched. Germline CDR1 LGHDT, CDR2 YNNKEL (reference sequence).